This T cell receptor beta chain was observed in a study of T cell clones after liver transplantation. Study-wide background: Draws occurred before transplant, before withdrawal, and after complete or failed withdrawal.

This CDR3 spans 17 amino acids. V lost 4 bases to trimming and J lost 2 bases, with 18 bases between them. Germline lookup yields CDR1 SGDLS and CDR2 YYNGEE. Some clones are missing from TCRdb's copy, which holds only in-frame ones; the method was immunoSEQ multiplex PCR. The table lists 65,000 to 80,000 clones, 75% to 85% of them singletons. Study-level findings and limits: Graft donor-reactive T cells may have migrated into the graft rather than being deleted.

With respect to this clone: No antigen is known for it.

The material was CD4+ T cells from blood, obtained before liver transplant. This receptor was taken from a human donor who received a liver transplant. The chain is built from TRBV9 and TRBJ2-2; D is perhaps TRBD1 or TRBD2 (5 bases each). The CDR3 DNA sequence: TGTGCCAGCAGCACTCGCGATGTGGGGACCAACACCGGGGAGCTGTTTTTT. Its protein product is CASSTRDVGTNTGELFF. The variable domain in full, with the rest retrieved from reference TRBV9 and TRBJ2-2, is DSGVTQTPKHLITATGQRVTLRCSPRSGDLSVYWYQQSLDQGLQFLIQYYNGEERAKGNILERFSAQQFPDLHSELNLSSLELGDSALYFCASSTRDVGTNTGELFFGEGSRLTVL.